This T cell receptor (beta chain) was sequenced during a study of vaccination effects on CD4 cells after COVID-19 (dated by TCRdb to 2021 to 2024). Study-wide context: In the ViraFEST assay, PBMC were stimulated with viral peptide pools, and TCR sequencing was then used to find antigen-specific CD4+ T cell clonotypes based on their expansion. Participants received two doses of either the BNT162b2 or the mRNA-1273 mRNA SARS-CoV-2 vaccine. Around 2.1 million PBMC per well were cultured with 8.5 to 10 ug/ml peptides in IMDM containing about 5% human AB serum, around 10 IU/ml IL-2 and gentamicin. The study compared SARS-CoV-2 spike-specific CD4+ TCR repertoires before and after mRNA vaccination in COVID-19 convalescent patients and infection-naive vaccine recipients. Altogether, around ten COVID-19 convalescent patients and 4 SARS-CoV-2-naive healthy vaccine recipients made up the full study. In the study, cultures from other donors were sequenced using the Oncomine TCR Beta short-read assay on an Illumina iSeq 100.

V is cut back by 3 bases and J by 9 bases, with 11 bases in the junction unmatched. The CDR3 runs 15 amino acids, cysteine and phenylalanine included. Just CDR3 DNA is preserved here, 45 bases in frame from base 1. According to the germline V gene, CDR1 reads KGHDR and CDR2 reads SFDVKD. The library was produced with the immunoSEQ multiplex PCR assay. DNA from the cultured and isolated CD4+ T cells underwent TCR beta CDR3 sequencing. The authors' pipeline ran thus. The analysis removed non-productive TCR sequences, trimmed reads to the CDR3 region, and retained only CDR3s that were 7 or more amino acids long. Antigen-specific clonotypes were identified using the MANAFEST web app by comparison of expansion in peptide wells against reference cultures. To be called positive, a clone needed expansion at FDR<0.05 compared with the reference and with all other wells, an odds ratio greater than 5, and a frequency greater than 0.1% in two replicate wells. A clonotype was called cross-reactive if it was significantly expanded both in SARS-CoV-2 spike wells and in at least one common cold coronavirus spike condition. Using the stringdist R package, CDR3 similarity was measured by Levenshtein distance, and unrooted trees were constructed with ape in R 3.6.1. Not all clones reach the TCRdb copy of this immuneACCESS table, which keeps in-frame sequences only. Checked studies attribute under half of the gap to unresolved V genes and leave the rest unexplained. The V and J calls and clone size are taken from that table; D and trimming were inferred from the DNA. The sample table records about 38,000 clones; 82% of these occur just once. Approximately 3% of the sample is taken by the ten largest.

After around ten days of culture, CD4+ T cells were isolated with the EasySep CD4+ T cell isolation kit. Negative nucleocapsid antibody results before and after vaccination confirmed that the healthy vaccine recipients had no prior SARS-CoV-2 infection. Half of the culture medium was replaced with fresh IL-2-containing medium on days 3 and 7. Unless otherwise noted, each peptide stimulation condition was cultured in triplicate wells. PBMC were separated from whole blood using Ficoll-Paque Plus gradient centrifugation and were then either cryopreserved at -140C or used fresh. Genomic DNA was extracted from cultured CD4+ T cells with the QIAamp micro DNA kit. Results the study describes overall, beyond this receptor: Only a small number of convalescent patients were included, and no early post-infection timepoints were available, which limited the study. At late post-vaccination timepoints, both infection-induced and vaccine-induced clones showed marked clonal contraction, consistent with waning T cell responses. In healthy vaccine recipients, vaccine-induced clones were almost all SARS-CoV-2 mono-reactive, with only 1 of 255 being cross-reactive with common cold coronaviruses.

As concerns this clone: It has no known antigen specificity. No base quality information exists; no much larger clone differs at one position.

The rearranged chain carries TRBV24-1 and TRBJ1-1; TRBD1 matches 8 bases in the middle. This receptor was taken from a human donor who received a COVID-19 vaccine. Specimen: CD4+ T cells from PBMCs cultured without peptide, collected before COVID-19 vaccination. This receptor carries the CDR3 CATSDTKTGGEKAFF. The sequenced DNA: TGTGCCACCAGTGATACCAAAACAGGGGGAGAGAAAGCTTTCTTT.